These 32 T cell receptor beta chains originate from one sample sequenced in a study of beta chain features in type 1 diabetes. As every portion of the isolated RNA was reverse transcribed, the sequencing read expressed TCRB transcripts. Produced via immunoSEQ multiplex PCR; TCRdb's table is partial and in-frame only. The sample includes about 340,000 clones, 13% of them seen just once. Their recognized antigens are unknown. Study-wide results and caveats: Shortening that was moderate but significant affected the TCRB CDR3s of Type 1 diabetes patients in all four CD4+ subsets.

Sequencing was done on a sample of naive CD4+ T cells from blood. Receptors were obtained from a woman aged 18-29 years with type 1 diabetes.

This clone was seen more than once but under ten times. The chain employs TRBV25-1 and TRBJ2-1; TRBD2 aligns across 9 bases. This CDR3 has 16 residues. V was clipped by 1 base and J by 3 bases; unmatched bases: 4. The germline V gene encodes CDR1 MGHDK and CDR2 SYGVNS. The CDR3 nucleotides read TGTGCCAGCAGTGAATCTAGCGGGGCTGTCTACAATGAGCAGTTCTTC. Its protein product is CASSESSGAVYNEQFF.

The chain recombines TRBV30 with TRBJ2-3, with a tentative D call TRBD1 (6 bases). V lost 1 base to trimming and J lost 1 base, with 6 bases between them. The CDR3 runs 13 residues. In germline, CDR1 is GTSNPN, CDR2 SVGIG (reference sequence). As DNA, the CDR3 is TGTGCCTGGAGTGGACAGGGCACAGATACGCAGTATTTT. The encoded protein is CAWSGQGTDTQYF. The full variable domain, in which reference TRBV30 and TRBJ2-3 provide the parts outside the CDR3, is SQTIHQWPATLVQPVGSPLSLECTVEGTSNPNLYWYRQAAGRGLQLLFYSVGIGQISSEVPQNLSASRPQDRQFILSSKKLLLSDSGFYLCAWSGQGTDTQYFGPGTRLTVL.

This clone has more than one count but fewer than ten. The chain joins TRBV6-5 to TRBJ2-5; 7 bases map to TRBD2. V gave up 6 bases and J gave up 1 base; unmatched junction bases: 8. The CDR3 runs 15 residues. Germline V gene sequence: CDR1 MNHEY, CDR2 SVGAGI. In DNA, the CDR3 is TGTGCCAGCAGCCGACCGGGACTATCCCAAGAGACCCAGTACTTC. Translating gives CASSRPGLSQETQYF.

The CDR3 reads CAWGTGLAYEQYF. CDR3 DNA sequence: TGTGCCTGGGGGACAGGGCTGGCCTACGAGCAGTACTTC. This sequence joins TRBV30 and TRBJ2-7; 9 nucleotides align to TRBD1. Germline CDR1 is GTSNPN and CDR2 is SVGIG (reference sequence). The V gene end was trimmed by 5 bases and the J gene end by 2 bases; junction bases not matched to a gene: 4. CDR3 length: 13 amino acids.

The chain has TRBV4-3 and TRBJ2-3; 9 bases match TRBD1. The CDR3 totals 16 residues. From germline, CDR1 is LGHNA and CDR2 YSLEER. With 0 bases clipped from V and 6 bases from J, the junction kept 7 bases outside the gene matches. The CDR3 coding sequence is TGCGCCAGCAGCCAAGAAGGGACAGGGTTGGCGGATACGCAGTATTTT. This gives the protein CASSQEGTGLADTQYF.

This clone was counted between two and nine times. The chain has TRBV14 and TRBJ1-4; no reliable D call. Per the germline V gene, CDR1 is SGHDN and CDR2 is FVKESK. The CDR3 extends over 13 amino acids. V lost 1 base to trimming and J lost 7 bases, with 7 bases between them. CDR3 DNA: TGTGCCAGCAGCCAAGTCAGGTCTGAAAAACTGTTTTTT. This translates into CASSQVRSEKLFF.

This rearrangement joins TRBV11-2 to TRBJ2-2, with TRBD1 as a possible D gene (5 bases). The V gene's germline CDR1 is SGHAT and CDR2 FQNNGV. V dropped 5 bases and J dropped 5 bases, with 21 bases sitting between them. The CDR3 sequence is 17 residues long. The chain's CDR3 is CASSRGGTGSRTGELFF. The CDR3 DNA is TGTGCCAGCAGCAGAGGTGGCACAGGTTCGAGAACCGGGGAGCTGTTTTTT.

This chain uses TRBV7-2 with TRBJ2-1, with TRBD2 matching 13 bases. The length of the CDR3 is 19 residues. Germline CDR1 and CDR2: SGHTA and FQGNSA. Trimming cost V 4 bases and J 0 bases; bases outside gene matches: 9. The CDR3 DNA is TGTGCCAGCAGCTCCCCGACTAGCGGGAGGACCCGCTCCTACAATGAGCAGTTCTTC. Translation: CASSSPTSGRTRSYNEQFF.

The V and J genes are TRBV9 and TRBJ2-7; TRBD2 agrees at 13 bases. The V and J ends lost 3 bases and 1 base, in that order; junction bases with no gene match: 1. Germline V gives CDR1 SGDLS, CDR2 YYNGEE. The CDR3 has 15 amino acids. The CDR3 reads CASSGGLAGSYEQYF. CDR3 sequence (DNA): TGTGCCAGCAGCGGGGGACTAGCGGGATCCTACGAGCAGTACTTC.

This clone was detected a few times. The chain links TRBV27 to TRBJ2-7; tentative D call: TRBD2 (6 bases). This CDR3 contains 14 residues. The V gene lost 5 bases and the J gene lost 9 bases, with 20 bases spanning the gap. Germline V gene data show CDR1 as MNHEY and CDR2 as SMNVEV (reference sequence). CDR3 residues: CASSVSGALRLQYV. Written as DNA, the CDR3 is TGTGCCAGCAGTGTTAGCGGCGCGCTACGATTGCAGTACGTC.

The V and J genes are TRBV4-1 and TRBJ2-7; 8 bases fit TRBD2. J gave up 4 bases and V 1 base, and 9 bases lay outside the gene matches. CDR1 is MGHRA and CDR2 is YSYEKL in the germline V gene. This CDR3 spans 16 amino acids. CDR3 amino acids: CASSQVRASGLYEQYF. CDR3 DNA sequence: TGCGCCAGCAGCCAAGTGCGTGCTAGCGGGTTGTACGAGCAGTACTTC.

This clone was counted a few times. CDR3 region: CSVERTSGNEQFF. The CDR3 DNA sequence: TGCAGCGTTGAAAGGACTAGCGGCAATGAGCAGTTCTTC. This sequence joins TRBV29-1 and TRBJ2-1; 10 bases are a match to TRBD2. Germline V CDR1 and CDR2: SQVTM, ANQGSEA. Trimming took 2 bases from V and 6 from J; bases not matched to a gene: 1. CDR3 size: 13 residues.

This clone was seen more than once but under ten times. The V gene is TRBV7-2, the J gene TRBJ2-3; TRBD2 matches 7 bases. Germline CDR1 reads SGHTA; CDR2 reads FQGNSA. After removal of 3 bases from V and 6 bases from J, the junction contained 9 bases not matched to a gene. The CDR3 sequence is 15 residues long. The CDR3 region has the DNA TGTGCCAGCAGCTTTACCGGGAGGCCCTGGGATACGCAGTATTTT. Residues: CASSFTGRPWDTQYF.

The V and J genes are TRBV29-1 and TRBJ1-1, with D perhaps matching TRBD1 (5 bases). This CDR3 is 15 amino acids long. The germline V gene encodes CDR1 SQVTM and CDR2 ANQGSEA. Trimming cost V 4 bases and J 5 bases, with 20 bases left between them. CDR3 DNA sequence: TGCAGCGTTGCCACAGGCCCTGCGCAGAAGACTGAAGCTTTCTTT. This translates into CSVATGPAQKTEAFF.

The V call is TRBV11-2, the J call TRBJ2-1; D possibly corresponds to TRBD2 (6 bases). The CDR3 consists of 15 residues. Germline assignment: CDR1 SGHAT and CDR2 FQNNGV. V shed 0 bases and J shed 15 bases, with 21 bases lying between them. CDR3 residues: CASSLDLLSGGLPFF. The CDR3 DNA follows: TGTGCCAGCAGCTTAGATTTACTGAGCGGAGGGCTTCCGTTCTTC.

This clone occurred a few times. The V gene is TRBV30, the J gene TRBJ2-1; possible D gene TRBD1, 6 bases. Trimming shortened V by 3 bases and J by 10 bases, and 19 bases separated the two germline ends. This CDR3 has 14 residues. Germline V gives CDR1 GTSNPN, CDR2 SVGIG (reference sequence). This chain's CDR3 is CAWSLGMDRNEQFF. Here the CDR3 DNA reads TGTGCCTGGAGCCTAGGGATGGACAGAAACGAGCAGTTCTTC.

The CDR3 DNA sequence: TGTGCCAGCTCACTCCTACAGGGGGCTAACACTGAAGCTTTCTTT. Residues: CASSLLQGANTEAFF. The chain couples TRBV18 to TRBJ1-1, with 9 positions matching TRBD1. The CDR3 totals 15 residues. Germline V gene data show CDR1 as KGHSH and CDR2 as LQKENI. J was trimmed by 2 bases and V by 4 bases; bases with no gene match: 5.

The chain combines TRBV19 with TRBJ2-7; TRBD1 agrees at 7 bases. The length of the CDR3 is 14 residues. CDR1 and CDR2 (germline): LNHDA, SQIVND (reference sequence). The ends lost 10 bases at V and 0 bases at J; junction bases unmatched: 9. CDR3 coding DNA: TGTGCCACCTCGGACAGGCGCTACTCCTACGAGCAGTACTTC. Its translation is CATSDRRYSYEQYF.

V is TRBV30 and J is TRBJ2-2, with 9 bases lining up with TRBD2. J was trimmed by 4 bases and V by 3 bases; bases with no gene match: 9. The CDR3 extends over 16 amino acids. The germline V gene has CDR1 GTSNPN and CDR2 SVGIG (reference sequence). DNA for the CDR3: TGTGCCTGGAGCATAGTAGCGGGAGCGAGCACCGGGGAGCTGTTTTTT. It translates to CAWSIVAGASTGELFF.

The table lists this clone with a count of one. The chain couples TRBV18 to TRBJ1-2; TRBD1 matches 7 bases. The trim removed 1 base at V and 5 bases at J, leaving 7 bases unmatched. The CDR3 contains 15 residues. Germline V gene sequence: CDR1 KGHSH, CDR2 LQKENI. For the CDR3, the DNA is TGTGCCAGCTCACCACTGGGGACAGAACTTTATGGCTACACCTTC. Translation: CASSPLGTELYGYTF.

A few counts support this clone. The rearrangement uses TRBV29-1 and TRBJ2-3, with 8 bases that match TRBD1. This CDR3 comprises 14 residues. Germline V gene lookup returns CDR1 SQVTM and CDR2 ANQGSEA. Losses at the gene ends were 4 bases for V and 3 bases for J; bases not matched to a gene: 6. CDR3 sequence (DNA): TGCAGCGTTGCCACCGGACAGGGTACAGATACGCAGTATTTT. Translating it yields CSVATGQGTDTQYF.

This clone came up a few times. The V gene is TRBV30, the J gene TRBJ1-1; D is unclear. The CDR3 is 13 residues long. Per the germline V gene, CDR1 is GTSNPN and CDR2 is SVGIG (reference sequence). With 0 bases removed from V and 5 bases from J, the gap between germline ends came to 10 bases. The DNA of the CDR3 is TGTGCCTGGAGTGTTTACACACTAACTGAAGCTTTCTTT. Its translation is CAWSVYTLTEAFF.

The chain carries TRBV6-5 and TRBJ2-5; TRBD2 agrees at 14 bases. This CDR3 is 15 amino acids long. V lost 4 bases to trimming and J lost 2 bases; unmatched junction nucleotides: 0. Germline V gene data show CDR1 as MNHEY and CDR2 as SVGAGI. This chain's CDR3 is CASSWTSGRQETQYF. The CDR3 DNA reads TGTGCCAGCAGTTGGACTAGCGGGAGGCAAGAGACCCAGTACTTC.

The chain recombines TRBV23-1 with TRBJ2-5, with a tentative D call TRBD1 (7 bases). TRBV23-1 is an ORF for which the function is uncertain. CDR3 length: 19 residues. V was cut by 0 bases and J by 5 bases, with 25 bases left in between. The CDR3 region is CASSQSKEGARPKRETQYF. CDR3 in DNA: TGCGCCAGCAGTCAATCGAAGGAGGGGGCTCGCCCCAAAAGGGAGACCCAGTACTTC.

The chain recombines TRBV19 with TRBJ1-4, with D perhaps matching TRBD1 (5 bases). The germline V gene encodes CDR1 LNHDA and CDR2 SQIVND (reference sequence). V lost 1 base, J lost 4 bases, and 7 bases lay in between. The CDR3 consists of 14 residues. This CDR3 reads CASSIGQLNEKLFF. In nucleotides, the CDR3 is TGTGCCAGTAGTATAGGACAGCTTAATGAAAAACTGTTTTTT. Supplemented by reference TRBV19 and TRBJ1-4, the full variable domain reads DGGITQSPKYLFRKEGQNVTLSCEQNLNHDAMYWYRQDPGQGLRLIYYSQIVNDFQKGDIAEGYSVSREKKESFPLTVTSAQKNPTAFYLCASSIGQLNEKLFFGSGTQLSVL.

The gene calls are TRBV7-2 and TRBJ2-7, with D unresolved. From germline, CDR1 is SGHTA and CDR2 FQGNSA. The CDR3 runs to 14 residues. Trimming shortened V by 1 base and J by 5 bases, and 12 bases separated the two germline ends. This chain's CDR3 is CASSLDRGSNEQYF. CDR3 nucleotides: TGTGCCAGCAGCTTAGACCGAGGATCTAACGAGCAGTACTTC.

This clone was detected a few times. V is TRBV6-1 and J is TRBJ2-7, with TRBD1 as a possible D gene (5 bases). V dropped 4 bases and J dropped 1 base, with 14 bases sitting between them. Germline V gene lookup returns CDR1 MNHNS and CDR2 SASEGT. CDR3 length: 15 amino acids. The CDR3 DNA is TGTGCCAGCAGTGGAGGCAGGGCTGGGTCCTACGAGCAGTACTTC. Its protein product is CASSGGRAGSYEQYF.

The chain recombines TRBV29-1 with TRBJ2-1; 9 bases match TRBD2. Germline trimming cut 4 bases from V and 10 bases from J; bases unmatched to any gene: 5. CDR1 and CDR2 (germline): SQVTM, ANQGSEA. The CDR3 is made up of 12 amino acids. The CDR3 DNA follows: TGCAGCGTTGCCCCCAGCGGGAGGGAGCAGTTCTTC. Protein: CSVAPSGREQFF.

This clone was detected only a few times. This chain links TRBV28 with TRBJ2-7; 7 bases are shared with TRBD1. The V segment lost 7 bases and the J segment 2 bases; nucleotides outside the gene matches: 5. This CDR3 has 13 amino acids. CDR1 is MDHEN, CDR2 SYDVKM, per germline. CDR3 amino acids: CASMGDRAYEQYF. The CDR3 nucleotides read TGTGCCAGCATGGGGGACAGAGCCTACGAGCAGTACTTC. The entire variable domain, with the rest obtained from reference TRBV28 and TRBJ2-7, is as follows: DVKVTQSSRYLVKRTGEKVFLECVQDMDHENMFWYRQDPGLGLRLIYFSYDVKMKEKGDIPEGYSVSREKKERFSLILESASTNQTSMYLCASMGDRAYEQYFGPGTRLTVT.

The CDR3 region is CASSSREGWQTEAFF. The CDR3 coding sequence is TGTGCCAGCAGCTCACGTGAGGGTTGGCAGACTGAAGCTTTCTTT. V and J are TRBV5-4 and TRBJ1-1, with no clear D. CDR3 length equals 15 residues. Trimming took off 3 bases at V and 5 bases at J, with 17 bases between the two ends. Per the germline V gene, CDR1 is SGHNT and CDR2 is YYREEE (reference sequence).

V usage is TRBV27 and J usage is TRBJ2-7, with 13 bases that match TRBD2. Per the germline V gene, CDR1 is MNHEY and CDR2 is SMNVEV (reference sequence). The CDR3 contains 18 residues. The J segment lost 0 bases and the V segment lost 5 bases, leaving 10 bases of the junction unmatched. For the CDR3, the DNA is TGTGCCAGCAGTCGCCAAATGACTAGCGGGAGGTTCTCCTACGAGCAGTACTTC. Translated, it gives CASSRQMTSGRFSYEQYF.

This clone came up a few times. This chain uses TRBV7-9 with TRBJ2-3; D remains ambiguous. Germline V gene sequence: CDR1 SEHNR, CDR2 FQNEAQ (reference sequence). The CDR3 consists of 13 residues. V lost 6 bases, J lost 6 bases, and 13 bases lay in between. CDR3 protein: CASSLFSSDTQYF. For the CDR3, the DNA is TGTGCCAGCAGTTTGTTTTCGTCGGATACGCAGTATTTT.